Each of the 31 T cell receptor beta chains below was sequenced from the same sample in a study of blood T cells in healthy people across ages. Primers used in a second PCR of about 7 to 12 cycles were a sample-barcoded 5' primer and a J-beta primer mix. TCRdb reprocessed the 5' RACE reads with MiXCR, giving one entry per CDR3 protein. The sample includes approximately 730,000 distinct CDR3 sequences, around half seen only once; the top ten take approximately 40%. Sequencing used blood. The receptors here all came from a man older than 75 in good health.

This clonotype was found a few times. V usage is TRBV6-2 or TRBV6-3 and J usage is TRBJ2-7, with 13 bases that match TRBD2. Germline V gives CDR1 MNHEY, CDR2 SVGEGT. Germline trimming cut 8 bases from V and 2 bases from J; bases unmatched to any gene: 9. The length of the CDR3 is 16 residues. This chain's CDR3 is CASWGLAGRVTYEQYF. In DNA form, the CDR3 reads TGTGCCAGCTGGGGACTAGCGGGACGGGTAACCTACGAGCAGTACTTC.

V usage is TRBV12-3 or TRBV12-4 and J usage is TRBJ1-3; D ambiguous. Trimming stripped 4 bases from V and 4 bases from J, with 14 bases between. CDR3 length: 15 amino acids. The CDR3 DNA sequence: TGTGCCAGCAGTTGTGGATCCCGCTCAGGAAACACCATATATTTT. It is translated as CASSCGSRSGNTIYF.

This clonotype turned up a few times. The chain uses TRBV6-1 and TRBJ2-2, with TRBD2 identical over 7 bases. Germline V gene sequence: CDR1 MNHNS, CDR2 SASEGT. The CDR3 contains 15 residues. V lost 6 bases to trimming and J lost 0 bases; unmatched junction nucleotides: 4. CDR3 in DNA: TGTGCCAGCAGATGGGGAGGGGCGAACACCGGGGAGCTGTTTTTT. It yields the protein CASRWGGANTGELFF.

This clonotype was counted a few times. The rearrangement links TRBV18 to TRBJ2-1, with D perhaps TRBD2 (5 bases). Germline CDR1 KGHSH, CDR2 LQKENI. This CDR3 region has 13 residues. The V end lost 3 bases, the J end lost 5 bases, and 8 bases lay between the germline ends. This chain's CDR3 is CASSPAGDNEQFF. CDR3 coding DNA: TGTGCCAGCTCACCGGCGGGCGACAATGAGCAGTTCTTC.

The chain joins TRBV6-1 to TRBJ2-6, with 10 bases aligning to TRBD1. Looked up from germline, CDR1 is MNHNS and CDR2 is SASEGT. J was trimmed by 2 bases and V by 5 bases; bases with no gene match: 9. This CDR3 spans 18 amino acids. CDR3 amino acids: CASSPQTGGTAGANVLTF. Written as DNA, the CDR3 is TGTGCCAGCAGTCCACAGACAGGGGGCACGGCTGGGGCCAACGTCCTGACTTTC.

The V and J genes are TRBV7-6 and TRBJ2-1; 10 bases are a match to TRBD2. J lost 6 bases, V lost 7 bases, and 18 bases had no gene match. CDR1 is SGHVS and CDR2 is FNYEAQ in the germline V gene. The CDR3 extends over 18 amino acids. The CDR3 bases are TGTGCCAGCACCAACCGGGGTAGCGGGAGGTGGGGTAGCAATGAGCAGTTCTTC. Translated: CASTNRGSGRWGSNEQFF.

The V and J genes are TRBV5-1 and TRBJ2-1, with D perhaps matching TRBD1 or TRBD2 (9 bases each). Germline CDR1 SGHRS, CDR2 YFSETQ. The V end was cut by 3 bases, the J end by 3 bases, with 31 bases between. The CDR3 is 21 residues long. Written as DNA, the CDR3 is TGCGCCAGCAGCTGGGGACAGGGCCCTAGGGTAGCGGGAGTCCACTACAATGAGCAGTTCTTC. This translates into CASSWGQGPRVAGVHYNEQFF.

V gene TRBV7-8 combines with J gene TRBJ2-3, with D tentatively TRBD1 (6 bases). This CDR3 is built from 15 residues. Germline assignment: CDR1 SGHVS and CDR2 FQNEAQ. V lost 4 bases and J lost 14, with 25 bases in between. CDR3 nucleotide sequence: TGTGCCAGCAGCTCCAACAGGGCAGGGCACAGATACGCGTATTTT. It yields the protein CASSSNRAGHRYAYF.

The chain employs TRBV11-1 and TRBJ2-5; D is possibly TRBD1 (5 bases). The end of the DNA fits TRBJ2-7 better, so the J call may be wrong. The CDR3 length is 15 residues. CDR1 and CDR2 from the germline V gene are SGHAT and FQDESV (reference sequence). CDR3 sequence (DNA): TGTGCCAGCAGCGCAGCTGAGGACAACCTTTACGAGCAGTACTTC. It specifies CASSAAEDNLYEQYF.

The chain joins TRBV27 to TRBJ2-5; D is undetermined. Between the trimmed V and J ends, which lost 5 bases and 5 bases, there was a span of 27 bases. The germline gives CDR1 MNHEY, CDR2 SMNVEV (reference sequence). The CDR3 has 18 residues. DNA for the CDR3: TGTGCCAGCAGTCTAACCGGGTTCCTAACCCCAGCATGGGAGACCCAGTACTTC. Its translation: CASSLTGFLTPAWETQYF.

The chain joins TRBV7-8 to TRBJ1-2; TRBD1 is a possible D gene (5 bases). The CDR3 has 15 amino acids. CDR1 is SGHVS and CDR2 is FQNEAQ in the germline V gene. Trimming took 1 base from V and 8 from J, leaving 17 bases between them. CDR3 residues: CASSLVGTIPSGYTF. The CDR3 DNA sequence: TGTGCCAGCAGCTTAGTGGGGACGATTCCATCCGGCTACACCTTC.

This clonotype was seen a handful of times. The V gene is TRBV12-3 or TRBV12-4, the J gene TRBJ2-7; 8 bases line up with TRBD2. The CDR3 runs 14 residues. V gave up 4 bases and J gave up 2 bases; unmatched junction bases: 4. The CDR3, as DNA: TGTGCCAGCAGTTCTAGCGGGCCCGCCTACGAGCAGTACTTC. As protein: CASSSSGPAYEQYF.

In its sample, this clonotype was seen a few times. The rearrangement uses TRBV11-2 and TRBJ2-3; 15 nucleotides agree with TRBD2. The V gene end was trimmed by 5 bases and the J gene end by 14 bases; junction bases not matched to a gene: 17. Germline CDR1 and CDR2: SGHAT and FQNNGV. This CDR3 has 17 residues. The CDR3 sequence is CASSAGLAGGFYRYAYF. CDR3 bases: TGTGCCAGCAGCGCCGGACTAGCGGGAGGGTTCTACCGATACGCGTATTTT.

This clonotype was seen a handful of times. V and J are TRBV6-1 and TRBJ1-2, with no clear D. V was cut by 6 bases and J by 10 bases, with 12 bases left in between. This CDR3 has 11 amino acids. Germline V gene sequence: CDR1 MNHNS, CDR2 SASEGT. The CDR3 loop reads CASRTAISYTF. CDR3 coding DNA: TGTGCCAGCAGGACCGCCATTTCCTACACCTTC.

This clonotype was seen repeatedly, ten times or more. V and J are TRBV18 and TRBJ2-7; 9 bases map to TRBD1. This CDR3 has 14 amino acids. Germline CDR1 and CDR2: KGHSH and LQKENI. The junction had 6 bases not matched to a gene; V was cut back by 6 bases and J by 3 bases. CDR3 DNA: TGTGCCAGCTCGCAGCCGGGACAGGGCTACGAGCAGTACTTC. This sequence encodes CASSQPGQGYEQYF.

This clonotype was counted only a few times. The CDR3 DNA is TGCAGTGTCCTGCCCCGGGACGATGAGCAGTTCTTC. Encoded protein: CSVLPRDDEQFF. V gene TRBV20-1 combines with J gene TRBJ2-1; either TRBD1 or TRBD2 may supply D (5 bases each). The germline V gene encodes CDR1 DFQATT and CDR2 SNEGSKA (reference sequence). The CDR3 contains 12 residues. V lost 7 bases, J lost 8 bases, and 15 bases lay in between.

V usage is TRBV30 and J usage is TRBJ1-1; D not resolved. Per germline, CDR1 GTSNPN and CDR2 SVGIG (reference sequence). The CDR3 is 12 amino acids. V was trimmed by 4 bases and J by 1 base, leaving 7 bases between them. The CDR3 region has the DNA TGTGCCTGGACCCCCGGGAACACTGAAGCTTTCTTT. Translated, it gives CAWTPGNTEAFF.

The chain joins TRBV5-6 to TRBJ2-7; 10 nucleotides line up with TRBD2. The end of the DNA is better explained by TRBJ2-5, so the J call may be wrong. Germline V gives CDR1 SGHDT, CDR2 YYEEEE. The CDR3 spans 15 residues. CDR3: CASSSGTSEGRTQYF. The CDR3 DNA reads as TGTGCCAGCAGCAGCGGGACTAGCGAGGGCCGGACCCAGTACTTC.

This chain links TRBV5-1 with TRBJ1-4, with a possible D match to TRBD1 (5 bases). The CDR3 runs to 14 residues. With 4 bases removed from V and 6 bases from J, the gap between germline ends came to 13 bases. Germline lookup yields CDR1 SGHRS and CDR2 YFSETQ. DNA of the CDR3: TGCGCCAGCAGCGTGGAAGGAGGGGATGAAAAACTGTTTTTT. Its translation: CASSVEGGDEKLFF.

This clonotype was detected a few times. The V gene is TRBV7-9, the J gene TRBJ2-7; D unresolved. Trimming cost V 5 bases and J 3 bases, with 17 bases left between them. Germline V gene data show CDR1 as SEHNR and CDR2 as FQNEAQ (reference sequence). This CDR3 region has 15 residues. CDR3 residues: CASSQNRASLYEQYF. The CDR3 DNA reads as TGTGCCAGCAGCCAGAATCGGGCATCTCTCTACGAGCAGTACTTC.

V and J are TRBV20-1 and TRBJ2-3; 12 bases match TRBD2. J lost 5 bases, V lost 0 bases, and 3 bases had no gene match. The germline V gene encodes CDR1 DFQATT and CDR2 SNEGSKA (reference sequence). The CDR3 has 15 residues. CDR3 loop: CSARDLAGGLDTQYF. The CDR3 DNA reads TGCAGTGCTAGAGATCTAGCGGGAGGGCTAGATACGCAGTATTTT.

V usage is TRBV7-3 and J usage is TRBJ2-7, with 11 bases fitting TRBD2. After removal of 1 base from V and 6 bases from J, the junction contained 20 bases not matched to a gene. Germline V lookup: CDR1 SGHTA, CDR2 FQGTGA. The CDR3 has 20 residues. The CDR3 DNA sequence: TGTGCCAGCAGCTTAAGGTCCCAGGGGCCCATCCGGCTAGCGGGAGGCGAGCAGTACTTC. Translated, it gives CASSLRSQGPIRLAGGEQYF.

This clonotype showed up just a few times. The DNA of the CDR3 is TGTGCCAGCAGCTTAGTGGCAGAGAATTATTCACCCCTCCACTTT. This gives the protein CASSLVAENYSPLHF. The chain has TRBV7-8 and TRBJ1-6; no reliable D call. V shed 1 base and J shed 8 bases, with 12 bases lying between them. The CDR3 consists of 15 residues. CDR1 SGHVS and CDR2 FQNEAQ come from the germline V gene.

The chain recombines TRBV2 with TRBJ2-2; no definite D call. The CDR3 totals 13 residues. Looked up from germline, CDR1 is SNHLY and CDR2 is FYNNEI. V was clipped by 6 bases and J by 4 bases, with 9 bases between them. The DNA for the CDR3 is TGTGCCAGCAGCGAAAGCTCCACCGGGGAGCTGTTTTTT. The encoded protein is CASSESSTGELFF.

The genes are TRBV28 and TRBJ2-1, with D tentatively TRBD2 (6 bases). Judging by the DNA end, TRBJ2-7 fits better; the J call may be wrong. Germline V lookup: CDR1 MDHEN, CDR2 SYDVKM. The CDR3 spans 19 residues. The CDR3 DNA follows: TGTGCCAGCAGGAGGACCTCGGGACTCAACGGAGGAACCTACAATGAGCAGTACTTC. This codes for CASRRTSGLNGGTYNEQYF.

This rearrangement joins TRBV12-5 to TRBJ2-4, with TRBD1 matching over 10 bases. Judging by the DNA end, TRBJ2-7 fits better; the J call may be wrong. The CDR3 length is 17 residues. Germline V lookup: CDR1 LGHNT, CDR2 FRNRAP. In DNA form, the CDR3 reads TGTGCTAGTGGTTTTTCCCCCGGGACAGGGGTGGGCTACGAGCAGTACTTC. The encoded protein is CASGFSPGTGVGYEQYF.

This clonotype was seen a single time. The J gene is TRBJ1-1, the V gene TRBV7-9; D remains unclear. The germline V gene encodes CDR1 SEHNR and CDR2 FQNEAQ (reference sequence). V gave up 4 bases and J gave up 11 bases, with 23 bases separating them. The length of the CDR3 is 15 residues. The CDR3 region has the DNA TGTGCCAGCAGCTCCATCCTGGGCCAGACCCACCATGCTTTCTTT. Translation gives CASSSILGQTHHAFF. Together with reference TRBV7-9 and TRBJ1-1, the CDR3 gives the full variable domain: DTGVSQNPRHKITKRGQNVTFRCDPISEHNRLYWYRQTLGQGPEFLTYFQNEAQLEKSRLLSDRFSAERPKGSFSTLEIQRTEQGDSAMYLCASSSILGQTHHAFFGQGTRLTVV.

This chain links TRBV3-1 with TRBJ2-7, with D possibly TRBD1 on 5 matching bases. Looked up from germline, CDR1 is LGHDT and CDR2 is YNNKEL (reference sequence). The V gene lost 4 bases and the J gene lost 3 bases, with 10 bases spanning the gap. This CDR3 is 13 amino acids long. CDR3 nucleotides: TGTGCCAGCAGCCTGACAGTTCACTACGAGCAGTACTTC. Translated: CASSLTVHYEQYF.

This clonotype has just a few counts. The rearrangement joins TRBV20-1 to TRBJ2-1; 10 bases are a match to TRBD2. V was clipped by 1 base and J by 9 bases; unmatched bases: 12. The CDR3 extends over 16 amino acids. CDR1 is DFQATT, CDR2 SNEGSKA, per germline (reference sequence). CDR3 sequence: CSARASVSGRAGEQFF. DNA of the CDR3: TGCAGTGCTAGAGCCTCGGTAAGCGGGAGGGCCGGTGAGCAGTTCTTC.

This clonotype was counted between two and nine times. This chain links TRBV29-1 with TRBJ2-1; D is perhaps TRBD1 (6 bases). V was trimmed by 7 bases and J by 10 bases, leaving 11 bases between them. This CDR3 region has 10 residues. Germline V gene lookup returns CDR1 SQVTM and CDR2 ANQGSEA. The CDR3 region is CSAGDMEQFF. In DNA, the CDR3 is TGCAGCGCCGGGGACATGGAGCAGTTCTTC.

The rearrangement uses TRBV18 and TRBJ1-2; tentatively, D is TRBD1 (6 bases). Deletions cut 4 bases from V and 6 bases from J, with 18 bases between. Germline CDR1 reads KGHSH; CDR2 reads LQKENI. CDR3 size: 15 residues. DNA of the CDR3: TGTGCCAGCTCACGGGGGACAAGCACTATGGATGGCTACACCTTC. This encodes CASSRGTSTMDGYTF.